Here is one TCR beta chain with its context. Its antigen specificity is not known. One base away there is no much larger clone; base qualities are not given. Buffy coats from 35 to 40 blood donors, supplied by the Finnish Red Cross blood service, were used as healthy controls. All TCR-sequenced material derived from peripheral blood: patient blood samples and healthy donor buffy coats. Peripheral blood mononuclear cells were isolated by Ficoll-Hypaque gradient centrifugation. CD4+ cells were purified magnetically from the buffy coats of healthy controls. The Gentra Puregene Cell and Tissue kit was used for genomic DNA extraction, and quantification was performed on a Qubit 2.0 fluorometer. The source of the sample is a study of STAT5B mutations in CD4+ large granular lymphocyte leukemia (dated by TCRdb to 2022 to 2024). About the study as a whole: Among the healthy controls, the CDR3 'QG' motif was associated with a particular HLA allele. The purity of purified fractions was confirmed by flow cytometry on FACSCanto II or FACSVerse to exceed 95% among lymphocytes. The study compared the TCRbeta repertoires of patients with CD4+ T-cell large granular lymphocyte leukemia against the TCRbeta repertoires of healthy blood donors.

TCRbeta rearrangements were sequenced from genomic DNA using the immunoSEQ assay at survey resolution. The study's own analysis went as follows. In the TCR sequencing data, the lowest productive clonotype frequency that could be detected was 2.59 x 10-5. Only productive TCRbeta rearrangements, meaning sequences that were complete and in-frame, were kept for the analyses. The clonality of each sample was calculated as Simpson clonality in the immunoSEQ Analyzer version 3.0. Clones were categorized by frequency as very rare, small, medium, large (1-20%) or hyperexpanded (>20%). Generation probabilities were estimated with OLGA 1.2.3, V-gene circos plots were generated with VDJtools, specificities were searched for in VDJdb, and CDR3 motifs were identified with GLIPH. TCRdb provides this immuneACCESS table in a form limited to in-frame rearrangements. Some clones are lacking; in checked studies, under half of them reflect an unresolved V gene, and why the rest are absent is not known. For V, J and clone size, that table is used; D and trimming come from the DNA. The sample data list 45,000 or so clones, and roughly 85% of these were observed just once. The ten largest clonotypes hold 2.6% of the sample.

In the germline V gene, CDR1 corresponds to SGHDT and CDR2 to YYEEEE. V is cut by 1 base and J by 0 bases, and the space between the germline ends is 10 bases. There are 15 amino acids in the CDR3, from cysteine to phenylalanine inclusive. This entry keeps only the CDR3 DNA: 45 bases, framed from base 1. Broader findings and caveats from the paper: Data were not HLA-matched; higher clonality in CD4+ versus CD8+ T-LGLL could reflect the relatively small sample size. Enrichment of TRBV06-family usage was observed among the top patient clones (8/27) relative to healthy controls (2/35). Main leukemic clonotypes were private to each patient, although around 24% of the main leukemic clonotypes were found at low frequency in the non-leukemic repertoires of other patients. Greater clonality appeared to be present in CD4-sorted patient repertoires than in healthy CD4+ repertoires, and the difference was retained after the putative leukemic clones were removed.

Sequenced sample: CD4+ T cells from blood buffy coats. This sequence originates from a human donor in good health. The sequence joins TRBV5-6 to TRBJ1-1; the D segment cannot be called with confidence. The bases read TGTGCCAGCAGCTTGAGCCCTGTATTGAACACTGAAGCTTTCTTT. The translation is CASSLSPVLNTEAFF.